The 8 T cell receptor beta chains reported below all come from one sample, sequenced in a study of radiation and T cells in renal cell carcinoma. TCRdb's table, derived via immunoSEQ multiplex PCR, lists solely in-frame clones and lacks some. The table lists 45,000 to 65,000 clones, about three quarters of them singletons. Time point in this sample: baseline pretreatment blood. Treatment: 15 Gy SBRT to primary tumor, nephrectomy 4 weeks later. Sequenced material: blood, taken from a patient whose treatment included radiotherapy and nephrectomy. The receptors stem from a man aged 60-69 years with renal cell carcinoma.

The chain has TRBV11-2 and TRBJ1-4, with D unclear. This CDR3 contains 17 residues. The V and J ends lost 5 bases and 0 bases respectively, with 16 bases between them. Germline-derived CDR1 and CDR2 are SGHAT and FQNNGV. CDR3 loop: CASSTRRSSATNEKLFF. The CDR3 DNA reads TGTGCCAGCAGCACTCGACGGTCATCTGCAACTAATGAAAAACTGTTTTTT.

The chain uses TRBV6-1 and TRBJ1-1; D may be TRBD1 (6 bases). V gave up 5 bases and J gave up 4 bases, with 14 bases separating them. CDR3 length: 14 amino acids. Germline V gene sequence: CDR1 MNHNS, CDR2 SASEGT. For the CDR3, the DNA is TGTGCCAGCAGTAGAACAGGGAGCGCCACTGAAGCTTTCTTT. Translation: CASSRTGSATEAFF.

The chain carries TRBV11-2 and TRBJ1-1, with D possibly TRBD1 on 5 matching bases. Germline values: CDR1 SGHAT, CDR2 FQNNGV. The CDR3 is 13 amino acids. V shed 5 bases and J shed 5 bases, with 12 bases lying between them. CDR3 sequence: CASSPQGRTEAFF. The CDR3 DNA sequence: TGTGCCAGCAGCCCCCAGGGAAGGACTGAAGCTTTCTTT.

The genes are TRBV19 and TRBJ2-5; TRBD1 matches 9 bases. The CDR3 is 15 amino acids. The J segment lost 1 base and the V segment lost 6 bases, leaving 6 bases of the junction unmatched. Germline CDR1 LNHDA, CDR2 SQIVND (reference sequence). CDR3 loop: CASSPGQGSQETQYF. The CDR3 DNA is TGTGCCAGTAGCCCGGGACAGGGCTCCCAAGAGACCCAGTACTTC.

The V call is TRBV19, the J call TRBJ2-5; either TRBD1 or TRBD2 may supply D (5 bases each). Trimming pared 10 bases from V and 5 bases from J, leaving 14 bases between. The germline gives CDR1 LNHDA, CDR2 SQIVND (reference sequence). The CDR3 has 12 residues. CDR3 DNA sequence: TGTGCCACTCGGGACGGCTGGGAGACCCAGTACTTC. It translates to CATRDGWETQYF.

The chain is built from TRBV21-1 and TRBJ1-1. TRBV21-1 is a pseudogene locus. The CDR3 totals 14 residues. The CDR3 nucleotides are TGTGCCAGCAGCAAAGTCAAGGGGAACACTGAAGCTTTCTTT. Its protein is CASSKVKGNTEAFF.

The rearrangement uses TRBV7-2 and TRBJ2-3; 14 nucleotides match TRBD2. The ends lost 4 bases at V and 3 bases at J; junction bases unmatched: 9. The CDR3 covers 18 residues. Germline V lookup: CDR1 SGHTA, CDR2 FQGNSA. CDR3 nucleotide sequence: TGTGCCAGCAGCTCTGGACTAGCGGGAGGTGGGGGGACAGATACGCAGTATTTT. Its protein is CASSSGLAGGGGTDTQYF.

The chain uses TRBV14 and TRBJ2-1, with D uncertain. The CDR3 spans 15 residues. V dropped 4 bases and J dropped 6 bases, with 16 bases sitting between them. Germline V CDR1 and CDR2: SGHDN, FVKESK. The CDR3 sequence: CASSLDRMIGNEQFF. In nucleotides, the CDR3 is TGTGCCAGCAGCCTCGATAGGATGATTGGCAATGAGCAGTTCTTC.